This T cell receptor (beta chain) was captured by sequencing in a study of CD8 T cells in Susac syndrome. Across the whole study: When blood was drawn, patients with Susac syndrome were on intravenous immunoglobulin alone, on corticosteroids, or therapy-naive. Findings and limits, study-wide: There was no clonal expansion in the CD4+ T cell repertoires of Susac syndrome.

The CDR3 has 12 residues. cDNA came from roughly 0.5 to 1 ug RNA primed by random hexamers. Amplification of TCR beta CDR3 across 54 Vbeta and 13 Jbeta was performed with immunoSEQ multiplex PCR. MiXCR was run by TCRdb on the immunoSEQ multiplex PCR reads, yielding one entry per CDR3 protein. The sample contains over 130,000 distinct CDR3 sequences, over 90% of which appear only once. With regard to this clonotype: Its specificity is not known. A junction boundary mismatches the germline segment, possibly from a read error.

As judged by recently defined diagnostic criteria, patients with Susac syndrome had definite or probable disease. The V gene is TRBV12-3 or TRBV12-4, the J gene TRBJ1-2, with D possibly being TRBD1 (6 bases). This TCR came from a human donor with Susac syndrome. Sequences were obtained from CD4+ T cells from PBMCs. CDR3 DNA: TGTGCCAGCACTTTAGGGACACAGGGCTACACCTTC. Translated: CASTLGTQGYTF.